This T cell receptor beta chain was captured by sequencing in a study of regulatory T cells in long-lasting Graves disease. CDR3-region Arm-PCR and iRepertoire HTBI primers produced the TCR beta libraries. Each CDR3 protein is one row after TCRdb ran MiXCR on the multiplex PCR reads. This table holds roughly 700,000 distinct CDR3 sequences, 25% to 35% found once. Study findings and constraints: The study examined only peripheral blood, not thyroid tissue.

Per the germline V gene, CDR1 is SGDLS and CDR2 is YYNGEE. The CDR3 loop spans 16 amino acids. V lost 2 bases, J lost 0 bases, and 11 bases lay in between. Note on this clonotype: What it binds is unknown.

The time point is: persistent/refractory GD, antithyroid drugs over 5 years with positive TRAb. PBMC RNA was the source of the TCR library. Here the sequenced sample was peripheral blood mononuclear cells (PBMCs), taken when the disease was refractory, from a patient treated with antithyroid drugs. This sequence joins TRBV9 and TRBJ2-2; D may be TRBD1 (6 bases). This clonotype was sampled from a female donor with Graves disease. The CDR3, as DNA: TGTGCCAGCAGCGTTTTACAGGGTCCGAACACCGGGGAGCTGTTTTTT. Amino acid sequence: CASSVLQGPNTGELFF.